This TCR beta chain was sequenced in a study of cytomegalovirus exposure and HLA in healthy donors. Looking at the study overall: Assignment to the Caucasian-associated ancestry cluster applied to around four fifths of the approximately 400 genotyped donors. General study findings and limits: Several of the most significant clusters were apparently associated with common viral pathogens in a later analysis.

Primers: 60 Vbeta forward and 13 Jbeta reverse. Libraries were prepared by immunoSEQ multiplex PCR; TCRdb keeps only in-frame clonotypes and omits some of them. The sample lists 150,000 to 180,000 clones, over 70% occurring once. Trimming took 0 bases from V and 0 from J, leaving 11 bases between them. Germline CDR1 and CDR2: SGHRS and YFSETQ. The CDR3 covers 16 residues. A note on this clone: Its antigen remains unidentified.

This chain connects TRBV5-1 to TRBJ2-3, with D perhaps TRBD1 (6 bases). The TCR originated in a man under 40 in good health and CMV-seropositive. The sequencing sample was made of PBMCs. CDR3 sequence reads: CASSLVGGASTDTQYF. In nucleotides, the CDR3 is TGCGCCAGCAGCTTGGTAGGGGGTGCTAGCACAGATACGCAGTATTTT.